Sequencing of this TCR beta chain was carried out in a study of shared clonotypes between healthy human individuals. The CDR3 covers 13 residues. The germline V gene encodes CDR1 GTSNPN and CDR2 SVGIG (reference sequence). The ends lost 2 bases at V and 5 bases at J; junction bases unmatched: 3. All donors qualified as healthy HIV-negative adults and had experienced no recent acute infections or vaccinations. It was across several immunoSEQ plates that each subset's genomic DNA was evenly split. Libraries were prepared by immunoSEQ multiplex PCR; TCRdb keeps only in-frame clonotypes and omits some of them. This sample carries hundreds of thousands of clones, over 60% of them seen once, and the ten largest clones take 9.5% to 15%.

This chain links TRBV30 with TRBJ2-1; TRBD2 aligns across 7 bases. Sequencing input: PBMCs. The receptor was isolated from a woman in her thirties or forties in good health. Some clones in this sample may be carry-over from other donors' samples. CDR3 sequence: CAWSSGGHNEQFF. In DNA, the CDR3 is TGTGCCTGGAGTTCGGGAGGCCACAATGAGCAGTTCTTC.